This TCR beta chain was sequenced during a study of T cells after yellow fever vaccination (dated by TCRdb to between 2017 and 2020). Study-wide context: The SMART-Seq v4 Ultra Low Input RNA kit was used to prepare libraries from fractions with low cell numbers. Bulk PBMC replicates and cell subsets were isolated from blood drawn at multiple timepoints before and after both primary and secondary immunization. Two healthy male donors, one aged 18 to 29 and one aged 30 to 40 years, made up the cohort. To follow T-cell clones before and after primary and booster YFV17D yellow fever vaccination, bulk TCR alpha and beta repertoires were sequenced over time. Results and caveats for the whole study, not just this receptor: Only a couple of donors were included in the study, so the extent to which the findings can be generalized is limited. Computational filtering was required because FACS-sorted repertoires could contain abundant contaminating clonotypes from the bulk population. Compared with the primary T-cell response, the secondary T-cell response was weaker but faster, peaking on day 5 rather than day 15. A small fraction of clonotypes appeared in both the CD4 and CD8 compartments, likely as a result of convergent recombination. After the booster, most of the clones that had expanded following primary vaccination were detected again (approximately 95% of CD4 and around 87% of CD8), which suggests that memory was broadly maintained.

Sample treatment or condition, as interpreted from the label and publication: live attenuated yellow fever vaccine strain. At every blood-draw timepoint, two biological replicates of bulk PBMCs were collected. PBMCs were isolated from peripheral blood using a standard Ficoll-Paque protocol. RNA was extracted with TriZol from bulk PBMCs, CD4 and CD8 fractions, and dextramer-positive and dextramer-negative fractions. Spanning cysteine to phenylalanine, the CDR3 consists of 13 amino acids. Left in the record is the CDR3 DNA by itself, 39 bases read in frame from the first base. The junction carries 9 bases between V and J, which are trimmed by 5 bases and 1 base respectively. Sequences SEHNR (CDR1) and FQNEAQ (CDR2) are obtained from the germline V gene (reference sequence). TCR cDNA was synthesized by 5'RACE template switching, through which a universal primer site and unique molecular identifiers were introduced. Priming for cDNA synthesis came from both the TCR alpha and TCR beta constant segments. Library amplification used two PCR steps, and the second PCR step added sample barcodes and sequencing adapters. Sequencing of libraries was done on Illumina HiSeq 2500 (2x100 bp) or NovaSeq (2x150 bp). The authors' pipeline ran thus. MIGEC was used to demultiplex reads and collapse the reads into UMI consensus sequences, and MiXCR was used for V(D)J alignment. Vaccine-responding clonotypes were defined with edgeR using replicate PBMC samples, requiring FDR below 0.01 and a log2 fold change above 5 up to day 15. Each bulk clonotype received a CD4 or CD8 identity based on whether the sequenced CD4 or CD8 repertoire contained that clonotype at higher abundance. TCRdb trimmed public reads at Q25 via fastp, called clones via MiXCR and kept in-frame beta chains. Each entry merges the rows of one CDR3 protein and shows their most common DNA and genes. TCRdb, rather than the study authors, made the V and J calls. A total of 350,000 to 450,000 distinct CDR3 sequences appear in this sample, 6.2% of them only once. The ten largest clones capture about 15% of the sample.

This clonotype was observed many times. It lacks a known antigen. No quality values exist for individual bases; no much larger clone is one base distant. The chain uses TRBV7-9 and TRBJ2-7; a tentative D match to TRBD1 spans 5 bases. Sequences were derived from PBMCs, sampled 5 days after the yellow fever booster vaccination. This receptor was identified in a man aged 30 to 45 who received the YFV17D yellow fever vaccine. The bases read TGTGCCAGCAGCCCATACAGGTCCTACGAGCAGTACTTC. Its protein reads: CASSPYRSYEQYF.